This TCR beta chain was found in a study of radiation and T cells in renal cell carcinoma. Sequencing used immunoSEQ multiplex PCR; TCRdb keeps in-frame clones, though not all of them. The sample lists tens of thousands of clones; approximately 54% were seen once. Treatment specified: treatment-naive control, cytoreductive nephrectomy. A few counts support this clone. The antigen remains undetermined. Study-level findings and limits: Compared with controls, irradiated tumors had more, larger dominant CDR3 motifs.

Germline V gene data show CDR1 as LGHNT and CDR2 as FRNRAP. The CDR3 consists of 13 residues. J gave up 6 bases and V 5 bases, and 5 bases lay outside the gene matches. The rearrangement links TRBV12-5 to TRBJ2-7, with 9 bases lining up with TRBD1. The sequence came from a human donor with renal cell carcinoma. Source: tumor tissue, taken from a patient whose treatment was nephrectomy without radiotherapy. The CDR3 spells CASGRDRELEQYF. In nucleotides, the CDR3 is TGTGCTAGTGGTCGGGACAGGGAACTCGAGCAGTACTTC.